The clone carrying this TCR beta chain appeared a few times. The antigen is not known. This sample is part of a study of T cells in Graves' hyperthyroidism and ophthalmopathy. Study-wide findings and caveats: Clonotypes that were expanded in thyroid above 0.001 mostly appeared in blood too.

With 6 bases clipped from V and 5 bases from J, the junction kept 6 bases outside the gene matches. The CDR3 extends over 15 amino acids. RNA transcripts were the template for amplifying TCR beta CDR3 regions. HTBI primers drove first-round RT-PCR of the TCR CDR3. In TCRdb, the multiplex PCR reads were re-called with MiXCR into one record per CDR3 protein. The sample has under 300,000 distinct CDR3 sequences; roughly 13% are singletons. The TCR comes from a woman in her thirties or forties with Graves' hyperthyroidism. J is TRBJ2-1 and V is TRBV12-3 or TRBV12-4, with TRBD2 identical over 11 bases. The sequenced sample consisted of blood. The CDR3 spells CASRPGLADNNEQFF. For the CDR3, the DNA is TGTGCCAGCAGGCCGGGACTAGCGGACAACAATGAGCAGTTCTTC.